This is a list of T cell receptor beta chains from one sample in a study of siplizumab effects on memory and regulatory T cells. The antigens for these receptors are not known. Method: immunoSEQ multiplex PCR; TCRdb's copy keeps in-frame clones and lacks some. The sample includes approximately 9,600 clones, about half of them seen just once. The sample taken for sequencing was CFSE-low (dividing) CD4+ T cells sorted from an allogeneic mixed lymphocyte reaction. Every receptor here comes from a human donor in good health; the cells came from an allogeneic mixed lymphocyte reaction. CDR3s include the opening cysteine and the closing phenylalanine or tryptophan. Each record gives: J gene, V gene, clone size, D gene, CDR3 protein, CDR3 DNA. D genes are given only for firm matches. Size tells how often a clone was seen (once, few, many) or the class of an expanded clone, and some rows leave it out.

>TRBJ2-7|TRBV6-5|.|.
CASSHRAWGSYEQYF
TGTGCCAGCAGTCACAGGGCTTGGGGGTCCTACGAGCAGTACTTC
>TRBJ1-1|TRBV27|.|.
CASSLSRGRVRANTEAFF
TGTGCCAGCAGTTTATCTCGGGGGAGAGTAAGGGCGAACACTGAAGCTTTCTTT
>TRBJ2-5|TRBV27|large|.
CASSLNARVVQYF
TGTGCCAGCAGTCTTAATGCTAGAGTTGTCCAGTACTTC
>TRBJ1-5|TRBV7-3|once|TRBD1
CASSLSGGGNQPQHF
TGTGCCAGCAGCTTATCAGGGGGAGGCAATCAGCCCCAGCATTTT
>TRBJ2-6|TRBV18|once|TRBD1
CASSPNTVRGTRGANVLTF
TGTGCCAGCTCACCTAATACGGTCAGGGGGACAAGAGGGGCCAACGTCCTGACTTTC
>TRBJ1-5|TRBV19|few|.
CASSRVGGNQPQHF
TGTGCCAGTAGTCGGGTCGGAGGCAATCAGCCCCAGCATTTT
>TRBJ2-3|TRBV7-2|.|.
CASSSGRYTDTQYF
TGTGCCAGCAGCTCTGGACGGTACACAGATACGCAGTATTTT
>TRBJ2-7|TRBV30|.|.
CAWKVQGGTYEQYF
TGTGCCTGGAAGGTCCAGGGGGGGACCTACGAGCAGTACTTC
>TRBJ2-5|TRBV10-1|few|.
CASTVRREETQYF
TGCGCCAGCACCGTTCGCAGGGAAGAGACCCAGTACTTC
>TRBJ2-4|TRBV9|.|.
CASSVGGDVAKNIQYF
TGTGCCAGCAGCGTAGGCGGGGACGTAGCCAAAAACATTCAGTACTTC
>TRBJ2-1|TRBV28|.|.
CASSDVVRLNEQFF
TGTGCCAGCAGTGACGTGGTGAGGCTGAATGAGCAGTTCTTC
>TRBJ2-2|TRBV12-5|.|.
CASGLGEPGAGELFF
TGTGCTAGTGGTTTGGGTGAACCGGGGGCCGGGGAGCTGTTTTTT